These 24 T cell receptor beta chains originate from one sample sequenced in a study of T cell responses to AZD1222 COVID-19 vaccine. Some clones are missing from TCRdb's copy, which holds only in-frame ones; the method was immunoSEQ multiplex PCR. The top ten clones hold about 14% of a sample with roughly 62,000 clones, over 60% of them seen once. Sequencing used peripheral blood, obtained on day 0 of AZD1222 vaccination. The receptor set was obtained from an adult in good health.

V gene TRBV11-3 combines with J gene TRBJ2-1, with D possibly called TRBD1 or TRBD2 (5 bases each). The V and J ends lost 5 bases and 6 bases respectively, with 17 bases between them. CDR1 is SGHNT, CDR2 YENEEA, per germline. The CDR3 totals 15 residues. The CDR3 loop is CASSQRGEGINEQFF. Written as DNA, the CDR3 is TGTGCCAGCAGCCAGAGGGGCGAGGGGATCAATGAGCAGTTCTTC. Full variable domain (outside the CDR3, taken from reference TRBV11-3 and TRBJ2-1): EAGVVQSPRYKIIEKKQPVAFWCNPISGHNTLYWYLQNLGQGPELLIRYENEEAVDDSQLPKDRFSAERLKGVDSTLKIQPAELGDSAVYLCASSQRGEGINEQFFGPGTRLTVL.

The CDR3 DNA follows: TGTGCCAGCAGCCCGACAGGGGGCGCGGGGGGCTACACCTTC. This translates into CASSPTGGAGGYTF. V usage is TRBV7-2 and J usage is TRBJ1-2, with TRBD1 identical over 10 bases. This CDR3 has 14 amino acids. The trim removed 5 bases at V and 8 bases at J, leaving 8 bases unmatched. Per the germline V gene, CDR1 is SGHTA and CDR2 is FQGNSA.

The chain is built from TRBV6-5 and TRBJ1-5; TRBD1 aligns across 7 bases. The V gene end was trimmed by 6 bases and the J gene end by 3 bases; junction bases not matched to a gene: 2. CDR3 length: 13 residues. Per germline, CDR1 MNHEY and CDR2 SVGAGI. The CDR3 DNA follows: TGTGCCAGCAGCGGACAGGCCAATCAGCCCCAGCATTTT. This translates into CASSGQANQPQHF.

The table lists this clone with a count of one. The DNA for the CDR3 is TGTGCCTGGAGCGAACAGGGGAGGGCCCCCCAGCATTTT. Residues: CAWSEQGRAPQHF. This chain uses TRBV30 with TRBJ1-5, with TRBD1 matching over 7 bases. CDR3 length equals 13 residues. The V segment lost 3 bases and the J segment 10 bases; nucleotides outside the gene matches: 9. Germline lookup yields CDR1 GTSNPN and CDR2 SVGIG (reference sequence).

This clone has only a few counts. The chain joins TRBV5-8 to TRBJ2-6, with D possibly being TRBD1 or TRBD2 (5 bases each). The germline CDR1 and CDR2 sequences are SGHTS and YDEGEE. Trimming took 4 bases from V and 1 from J, leaving 12 bases between them. The CDR3 spans 16 residues. CDR3 bases: TGTGCCAGCAGCCCTGGGACGACGTCTGGGGCCAACGTCCTGACTTTC. This codes for CASSPGTTSGANVLTF.

This clone was recorded a few times. The chain has TRBV6-5 and TRBJ1-6; 7 bases are a match to TRBD1. The germline CDR1 and CDR2 sequences are MNHEY and SVGAGI. The CDR3 consists of 13 residues. V lost 6 bases and J lost 7; bases outside the gene matches: 3. The CDR3 is CASSPQGNSPLHF. The DNA of the CDR3 is TGTGCCAGCAGCCCACAGGGGAATTCACCCCTCCACTTT.

The chain joins TRBV18 to TRBJ1-2, with unresolved D. From germline, CDR1 is KGHSH and CDR2 LQKENI. The V end was cut by 5 bases, the J end by 10 bases, with 20 bases between. The CDR3 extends over 14 amino acids. Here the CDR3 DNA reads TGTGCCAGCTCAACGTCATCCGGTGTGGGTGACTACACCTTC. Translation: CASSTSSGVGDYTF.

The chain has TRBV7-2 and TRBJ2-7; no clear D. Germline-derived CDR1 and CDR2 are SGHTA and FQGNSA. CDR3 length: 14 amino acids. With 4 bases removed from V and 4 bases from J, the gap between germline ends came to 14 bases. The chain's CDR3 is CASSSTATLYEQYF. The CDR3, as DNA: TGTGCCAGCAGCTCCACCGCGACACTTTACGAGCAGTACTTC.

This clone has a single count. V and J are TRBV18 and TRBJ2-5; D not resolved. CDR3 length: 13 residues. Germline V lookup: CDR1 KGHSH, CDR2 LQKENI. V was clipped by 1 base and J by 5 bases, with 8 bases between them. The CDR3 DNA reads TGTGCCAGCTCACCACAAAAGGTGGAGACCCAGTACTTC. Translation: CASSPQKVETQYF.

The CDR3 DNA follows: TGTGCCAGCATCCAGGGGGGCGGAGGCACTGAAGCTTTCTTT. This sequence encodes CASIQGGGGTEAFF. The V gene is TRBV6-5, the J gene TRBJ1-1; 7 bases fit TRBD1. Losses at the gene ends were 7 bases for V and 4 bases for J; bases not matched to a gene: 9. The CDR3 covers 14 residues. CDR1 MNHEY and CDR2 SVGAGI come from the germline V gene.

The chain employs TRBV6-5 and TRBJ2-7, with D unresolved. The CDR3 length is 12 residues. CDR1 and CDR2 from the germline V gene are MNHEY and SVGAGI. Trimming pared 8 bases from V and 3 bases from J, leaving 11 bases between. CDR3 protein: CASGYSLYEQYF. In nucleotides, the CDR3 is TGTGCCAGCGGGTACAGCCTCTACGAGCAGTACTTC.

This clone came up a few times. The V and J genes are TRBV4-1 and TRBJ2-6; TRBD1 aligns across 11 bases. The germline V gene encodes CDR1 MGHRA and CDR2 YSYEKL. Germline trimming cut 4 bases from V and 0 bases from J; bases unmatched to any gene: 5. The CDR3 totals 18 residues. DNA for the CDR3: TGCGCCAGCAGCCCCCTGGGACAGGGGGTCTCTGGGGCCAACGTCCTGACTTTC. This translates into CASSPLGQGVSGANVLTF.

V gene TRBV3-1 (or the pseudogene TRBV3-2) combines with J gene TRBJ2-1, with TRBD2 as a possible D gene (6 bases). V was cut by 0 bases and J by 5 bases, with 11 bases left in between. Germline-derived CDR1 and CDR2 are LGHDT and YNNKEL (reference sequence). The CDR3 is 15 residues long. CDR3 loop: CASSQDRGSDNEQFF. The CDR3 DNA reads as TGTGCCAGCAGCCAAGATCGGGGGTCAGACAATGAGCAGTTCTTC.

The chain couples TRBV6-5 to TRBJ2-7; tentative D call: TRBD1 (7 bases). The V gene lost 4 bases and the J gene lost 3 bases, with 10 bases spanning the gap. Germline-derived CDR1 and CDR2 are MNHEY and SVGAGI. The CDR3 runs to 13 residues. Here the CDR3 DNA reads TGTGCCAGCAGTTCCCAGGGGGGCTACGAGCAGTACTTC. The encoded protein is CASSSQGGYEQYF.

The chain employs TRBV7-9 and TRBJ2-1, with TRBD1 matching 9 bases. The CDR3 length is 17 residues. Germline loops: CDR1 SEHNR, CDR2 FQNEAQ (reference sequence). Trimming took 5 bases from V and 2 from J; bases not matched to a gene: 10. As DNA, the CDR3 is TGTGCCAGCAGCCCTCCGGGACAGGGTCTTACCTACAATGAGCAGTTCTTC. Translation: CASSPPGQGLTYNEQFF.

V gene TRBV4-3 combines with J gene TRBJ2-1; 7 bases line up with TRBD2. The CDR3 extends over 15 amino acids. Germline CDR1 LGHNA, CDR2 YSLEER. Trimming at V came to 0 bases and at J to 7 bases, leaving 6 bases not matched to a gene. The chain's CDR3 is CASSQDLGGGNEQFF. The CDR3 region has the DNA TGCGCCAGCAGCCAAGATCTGGGCGGGGGAAATGAGCAGTTCTTC.

DNA of the CDR3: TGTGCCAGCAGTGAACCTTGGGACAGGGGGCCCTCCACTGAAGCTTTCTTT. Encoded protein: CASSEPWDRGPSTEAFF. The V gene is TRBV6-1, the J gene TRBJ1-1, with 12 bases that match TRBD1. Germline V gene data show CDR1 as MNHNS and CDR2 as SASEGT. The CDR3 covers 17 residues. J lost 4 bases, V lost 2 bases, and 8 bases had no gene match.

The chain carries TRBV12-3 or TRBV12-4 and TRBJ2-7; D gene ambiguous. V lost 5 bases to trimming and J lost 2 bases, with 7 bases between them. This CDR3 contains 12 residues. Here the CDR3 DNA reads TGTGCCAGCAGTCTCTTCACCTACGAGCAGTACTTC. It encodes CASSLFTYEQYF.

The chain joins TRBV29-1 to TRBJ2-3, with TRBD2 as a possible D gene (6 bases). The CDR3 has 12 amino acids. With 6 bases removed from V and 5 bases from J, the gap between germline ends came to 12 bases. Germline lookup yields CDR1 SQVTM and CDR2 ANQGSEA. CDR3 coding DNA: TGCAGCGTCGGGACTGATGGAGATACGCAGTATTTT. Translated: CSVGTDGDTQYF.

V is TRBV4-1 and J is TRBJ2-1; 7 bases are shared with TRBD1. The CDR3 is 16 residues long. CDR1 and CDR2 (germline): MGHRA, YSYEKL. The junction had 8 bases not matched to a gene; V was cut back by 3 bases and J by 3 bases. The CDR3 bases are TGCGCCAGCAGCCACCTTAGGGGGCTATTCTACAATGAGCAGTTCTTC. It encodes CASSHLRGLFYNEQFF.

The chain carries TRBV7-3 and TRBJ2-3; TRBD2 matches 7 bases. Germline assignment: CDR1 SGHTA and CDR2 FQGTGA. The J segment lost 0 bases and the V segment lost 5 bases, leaving 11 bases of the junction unmatched. The CDR3 is made up of 17 amino acids. CDR3 DNA: TGTGCCAGCAGCCAACAAGGCGCTAGCGGAAGCACAGATACGCAGTATTTT. This translates into CASSQQGASGSTDTQYF.

The sample holds a few counts of this clone. The chain employs TRBV3-1 (or the pseudogene TRBV3-2) and TRBJ1-1; 8 nucleotides align to TRBD1. With V trimmed by 4 bases and J by 1 base, 5 bases remained unmatched. The germline V gene encodes CDR1 LGHDT and CDR2 YNNKEL (reference sequence). The CDR3 is 15 amino acids. The CDR3 loop is CASSRSGGANTEAFF. CDR3 DNA: TGTGCCAGCAGCCGTTCAGGGGGCGCGAACACTGAAGCTTTCTTT.

The rearrangement joins TRBV30 to TRBJ2-3; 9 bases line up with TRBD1. After removal of 5 bases from V and 3 bases from J, the junction contained 3 bases not matched to a gene. Germline-derived CDR1 and CDR2 are GTSNPN and SVGIG (reference sequence). The CDR3 is 13 residues long. In DNA form, the CDR3 reads TGTGCCTGGGGGACAGGGAGGACAGATACGCAGTATTTT. This translates into CAWGTGRTDTQYF.

The rearrangement links TRBV7-9 to TRBJ1-1, with 7 bases matching TRBD1. CDR3 length equals 14 residues. V lost 5 bases to trimming and J lost 6 bases; unmatched junction nucleotides: 9. Germline CDR1 is SEHNR and CDR2 is FQNEAQ (reference sequence). The CDR3 nucleotides read TGTGCCAGCAGCCCGGACAGGATTGGCGCTGAAGCTTTCTTT. Amino acid sequence: CASSPDRIGAEAFF. Full variable domain (outside the CDR3, taken from reference TRBV7-9 and TRBJ1-1): DTGVSQNPRHKITKRGQNVTFRCDPISEHNRLYWYRQTLGQGPEFLTYFQNEAQLEKSRLLSDRFSAERPKGSFSTLEIQRTEQGDSAMYLCASSPDRIGAEAFFGQGTRLTVV.